Included here is one T cell receptor beta chain sequence, with context. Its target is unknown. The sample belongs to a study of immune cell composition in non-small cell lung cancer. Germline-derived CDR1 and CDR2 are KGHSH and LQKENI. This CDR3 contains 14 residues. Trimming took off 4 bases at V and 0 bases at J, with 10 bases between the two ends. General observations from the study: Tumour-associated clones >0.5% occurred in 33% of adenocarcinomas, over 60% of squamous. Lung squamous cell carcinoma tumours had significantly higher top 10 clone scores and productive clonality than lung adenocarcinoma.

Frozen unsorted single-cell suspensions supplied the genomic DNA. Using immunoSEQ multiplex PCR, the repertoire was profiled, and TCRdb retains in-frame clones only, with some absent. Seen here are under 3,000 clones, 70% to 90% observed once, and the top ten hold 7% to 9%. The chain carries TRBV18 and TRBJ2-7; a possible D gene is TRBD2 (5 bases). The receptor was isolated from a human donor with non-small cell lung cancer. The sample taken for sequencing was lung tumor tissue. The DNA for the CDR3 is TGTGCCAGCTCACTGACCGGGGTCTCCTACGAGCAGTACTTC. This gives the protein CASSLTGVSYEQYF. The full variable domain, in which reference TRBV18 and TRBJ2-7 provide the parts outside the CDR3, is NAGVMQNPRHLVRRRGQEARLRCSPMKGHSHVYWYRQLPEEGLKFMVYLQKENIIDESGMPKERFSAEFPKEGPSILRIQQVVRGDSAAYFCASSLTGVSYEQYFGPGTRLTVT.